This entry is about one TCR beta chain. Its antigen is still unknown. This CDR3 is also generated by other DNA sequences in the sample. This record belongs to a study of cytomegalovirus exposure and HLA in healthy donors. Study conclusions and caveats: About 90% or about 30% of the time was how often most TCR beta V segments were productive, according to an earlier analysis. Researchers reported in a later analysis that a missense DCLRE1C variant was tied to TCR beta V- and J-gene trimming.

The study ran its PCR with 60 Vbeta and 13 Jbeta primers. Data came from immunoSEQ multiplex PCR; TCRdb stores just in-frame clones and leaves some out. The sample data list 200,000 to 250,000 clones. The V and J ends lost 0 bases and 0 bases respectively, with 6 bases between them. Per the germline V gene, CDR1 is SGHRS and CDR2 is YFSETQ. This CDR3 has 14 amino acids. The TCR was taken from a girl aged 2-9 years in good health and CMV-seropositive. The chain recombines TRBV5-1 with TRBJ1-1; D call uncertain. The material sequenced was PBMCs. The DNA of the CDR3 is TGCGCCAGCAGCTTGGAACTGATGAACACTGAAGCTTTCTTT. Translated: CASSLELMNTEAFF. Supplemented by reference TRBV5-1 and TRBJ1-1, the full variable domain reads KAGVTQTPRYLIKTRGQQVTLSCSPISGHRSVSWYQQTPGQGLQFLFEYFSETQRNKGNFPGRFSGRQFSNSRSEMNVSTLELGDSALYLCASSLELMNTEAFFGQGTRLTVV.